The rows below give T cell receptor beta chains drawn from one sample of a study of Tregs in tolerant kidney transplant recipients. Clones were read by immunoSEQ multiplex PCR, and TCRdb kept only the in-frame ones, dropping some. The sample has 62,000 or so clones, nearly 98% seen once. The sample consisted of Tregs from blood, taken before the transplant. The receptors stem from a human donor who received a combined kidney and bone marrow transplant. The CDR3 runs from the conserved cysteine through the conserved F or W. D genes are given only for firm matches. The size entry is marked missing in some rows and otherwise reads once, few, many or a size class.

j_gene: TRBJ2-1; abundance: NA; d_gene: TRBD2; v_gene: TRBV28; CDR3aa: CASSPSSGRQYNEQFF; CDR3nt: TGTGCCAGCAGTCCAAGTAGCGGGAGGCAGTACAATGAGCAGTTCTTC
j_gene: TRBJ2-7; abundance: NA; d_gene: NA; v_gene: TRBV29-1; CDR3aa: CSVAHDPYYEQYF; CDR3nt: TGCAGCGTTGCGCACGACCCTTACTACGAGCAGTACTTC
j_gene: TRBJ1-1; abundance: NA; d_gene: NA; v_gene: TRBV23-1; CDR3aa: CASRWGTNNTEAFF; CDR3nt: TGCGCCAGCAGGTGGGGCACGAACAACACTGAAGCTTTCTTT
j_gene: TRBJ2-7; abundance: NA; d_gene: TRBD2; v_gene: TRBV7-2; CDR3aa: CASSARLAGVLEQYF; CDR3nt: TGTGCCAGCAGCGCCCGACTAGCGGGGGTTTTGGAGCAGTACTTC
j_gene: TRBJ2-5; abundance: NA; d_gene: TRBD2; v_gene: TRBV7-2; CDR3aa: CASSSRGSGEETQYF; CDR3nt: TGTGCCAGCAGCTCGCGGGGTAGCGGGGAAGAGACCCAGTACTTC
j_gene: TRBJ1-3; abundance: NA; d_gene: NA; v_gene: TRBV6-1; CDR3aa: CASSEFVDTGSGNTIYF; CDR3nt: TGTGCCAGCAGTGAATTTGTGGACACAGGCTCTGGAAACACCATATATTTT
j_gene: TRBJ1-1; abundance: NA; d_gene: NA; v_gene: TRBV11-2; CDR3aa: CASRPPGEKAEAFF; CDR3nt: TGTGCCAGCAGACCCCCGGGAGAAAAAGCTGAAGCTTTCTTT
j_gene: TRBJ2-1; abundance: NA; d_gene: TRBD2; v_gene: TRBV29-1; CDR3aa: CSVDRAGGVYSEQFF; CDR3nt: TGCAGCGTTGATCGTGCGGGAGGAGTATACAGTGAGCAGTTCTTC
j_gene: TRBJ2-2; abundance: NA; d_gene: TRBD1; v_gene: TRBV7-6; CDR3aa: CASSLKPPGQVRAGELFF; CDR3nt: TGTGCCAGCAGCTTAAAACCCCCGGGACAGGTCCGGGCCGGGGAGCTGTTTTTT
j_gene: TRBJ2-7; abundance: NA; d_gene: NA; v_gene: TRBV11-3; CDR3aa: CASSLAFVRGLSYEQYF; CDR3nt: TGTGCCAGCAGCTTAGCTTTTGTACGGGGATTATCCTACGAGCAGTACTTC
j_gene: TRBJ2-7; abundance: NA; d_gene: NA; v_gene: TRBV28; CDR3aa: CASSPRGRGLGEQYF; CDR3nt: TGTGCCAGCAGTCCACGTGGACGGGGATTGGGGGAGCAGTACTTC
j_gene: TRBJ2-1; abundance: NA; d_gene: TRBD1; v_gene: TRBV29-1; CDR3aa: CSVGRDRVSHEQFF; CDR3nt: TGCAGCGTAGGACGGGACAGGGTATCTCATGAGCAGTTCTTC
j_gene: TRBJ2-5; abundance: NA; d_gene: NA; v_gene: TRBV19; CDR3aa: CASSIGTSFWEETQYF; CDR3nt: TGTGCCAGTAGTATCGGAACTAGTTTTTGGGAGGAGACCCAGTACTTC
j_gene: TRBJ2-7; abundance: NA; d_gene: TRBD2; v_gene: TRBV5-1; CDR3aa: CASSLAGGRVYEQYF; CDR3nt: TGCGCCAGCAGCTTGGCGGGGGGTCGAGTCTACGAGCAGTACTTC
j_gene: TRBJ1-1; abundance: NA; d_gene: NA; v_gene: TRBV27; CDR3aa: CASSSLGMLRSTEAFF; CDR3nt: TGTGCCAGCAGTTCCCTCGGGATGTTGCGGTCTACTGAAGCTTTCTTT
j_gene: TRBJ2-1; abundance: NA; d_gene: NA; v_gene: TRBV10-3; CDR3aa: CAIRSGNSFNEQFF; CDR3nt: TGTGCCATCAGGTCCGGGAACTCGTTTAATGAGCAGTTCTTC
j_gene: TRBJ1-2; abundance: NA; d_gene: NA; v_gene: TRBV7-8; CDR3aa: CASSLYGSYTF; CDR3nt: TGTGCCAGCAGCTTATACGGTAGCTACACCTTC
j_gene: TRBJ2-7; abundance: NA; d_gene: TRBD1; v_gene: TRBV27; CDR3aa: CASSLHGQGAEQYF; CDR3nt: TGTGCCAGCAGTTTGCATGGACAGGGGGCCGAGCAGTACTTC
j_gene: TRBJ1-2; abundance: NA; d_gene: NA; v_gene: TRBV19; CDR3aa: CASSINPGSYGYTF; CDR3nt: TGTGCCAGTAGTATAAATCCAGGGTCCTATGGCTACACCTTC
j_gene: TRBJ1-3; abundance: NA; d_gene: NA; v_gene: TRBV2; CDR3aa: CASSKGQWFGTIYF; CDR3nt: TGTGCCAGCAGTAAAGGACAGTGGTTTGGCACCATATATTTT
j_gene: TRBJ2-3; abundance: NA; d_gene: NA; v_gene: TRBV7-3; CDR3aa: CASSLAGREDTQYF; CDR3nt: TGTGCCAGCAGCTTAGCGGGCCGGGAAGATACGCAGTATTTT
j_gene: TRBJ2-5; abundance: NA; d_gene: TRBD2; v_gene: TRBV5-1; CDR3aa: CASSLAVAGGRGETQYF; CDR3nt: TGCGCCAGCAGCTTGGCGGTAGCGGGAGGGCGGGGAGAGACCCAGTACTTC
j_gene: TRBJ1-2; abundance: NA; d_gene: NA; v_gene: TRBV19; CDR3aa: CASRRSVMALERYGYTF; CDR3nt: TGTGCCAGTAGGCGCAGCGTAATGGCATTAGAACGCTATGGCTACACCTTC
j_gene: TRBJ1-1; abundance: NA; d_gene: TRBD1; v_gene: TRBV19; CDR3aa: CASRTGTGGRNTEAFF; CDR3nt: TGTGCCAGTAGAACCGGGACAGGGGGCAGAAACACTGAAGCTTTCTTT
j_gene: TRBJ2-5; abundance: NA; d_gene: NA; v_gene: TRBV28; CDR3aa: CASSHPRGSNPPHETQYF; CDR3nt: TGTGCCAGCAGTCATCCCAGGGGATCCAACCCCCCCCACGAGACCCAGTACTTC
j_gene: TRBJ1-6; abundance: NA; d_gene: TRBD1; v_gene: TRBV6-5; CDR3aa: CASRRDSHNSPLHF; CDR3nt: TGTGCCAGCAGGAGGGACAGCCACAATTCACCCCTCCACTTT
j_gene: TRBJ1-5; abundance: NA; d_gene: NA; v_gene: TRBV6-6; CDR3aa: CASTYQGSNQPQHF; CDR3nt: TGTGCCAGCACTTATCAGGGGAGCAATCAGCCCCAGCATTTT
j_gene: TRBJ2-7; abundance: NA; d_gene: TRBD2; v_gene: TRBV6-5; CDR3aa: CASSYGGGVSDEQYF; CDR3nt: TGTGCCAGCAGTTACGGCGGGGGGGTGTCCGACGAGCAGTACTTC
j_gene: TRBJ2-5; abundance: NA; d_gene: NA; v_gene: TRBV5-5; CDR3aa: CASSFLLFKETQYF; CDR3nt: TGTGCCAGCAGCTTTTTACTCTTTAAAGAGACCCAGTACTTC
j_gene: TRBJ1-2; abundance: NA; d_gene: NA; v_gene: TRBV5-1; CDR3aa: CASSLEDWGGYTF; CDR3nt: TGCGCCAGCAGCTTGGAGGACTGGGGTGGCTACACCTTC
j_gene: TRBJ2-7; abundance: NA; d_gene: TRBD2; v_gene: TRBV6-1; CDR3aa: CASSERTSYEQYF; CDR3nt: TGTGCCAGCAGTGAAAGGACTAGCTACGAGCAGTACTTC
j_gene: TRBJ1-2; abundance: once; d_gene: NA; v_gene: TRBV7-2; CDR3aa: CASSLSPGGYGYTF; CDR3nt: TGTGCCAGCAGCTTGTCCCCAGGAGGCTATGGCTACACCTTC
j_gene: TRBJ1-1; abundance: NA; d_gene: NA; v_gene: TRBV11-3; CDR3aa: CASSRGSDTEAFF; CDR3nt: TGTGCCAGCAGCCGGGGATCGGACACTGAAGCTTTCTTT
j_gene: TRBJ1-6; abundance: NA; d_gene: TRBD1; v_gene: TRBV2; CDR3aa: CASTRDRGVNSPLHF; CDR3nt: TGTGCCAGCACCAGAGACAGGGGGGTCAATTCACCCCTCCACTTT
j_gene: TRBJ1-5; abundance: NA; d_gene: NA; v_gene: TRBV25-1; CDR3aa: CASSENGGGTLDNQPQHF; CDR3nt: TGTGCCAGCAGTGAAAACGGGGGGGGTACTTTGGACAATCAGCCCCAGCATTTT
j_gene: TRBJ1-1; abundance: NA; d_gene: NA; v_gene: TRBV28; CDR3aa: CASKLQVLNTEAFF; CDR3nt: TGTGCCAGCAAACTACAGGTTTTAAACACTGAAGCTTTCTTT
j_gene: TRBJ2-2; abundance: NA; d_gene: NA; v_gene: TRBV6-1; CDR3aa: CASSDLRNTGELFF; CDR3nt: TGTGCCAGCAGTGACCTGAGGAACACCGGGGAGCTGTTTTTT
j_gene: TRBJ2-3; abundance: NA; d_gene: TRBD1; v_gene: TRBV9; CDR3aa: CASSRTGQADTQYF; CDR3nt: TGTGCCAGCAGCAGGACAGGGCAAGCAGATACGCAGTATTTT
j_gene: TRBJ1-2; abundance: NA; d_gene: NA; v_gene: TRBV30; CDR3aa: CAWSPGMNFDYTF; CDR3nt: TGTGCCTGGAGCCCGGGAATGAATTTTGACTACACCTTC
j_gene: TRBJ1-6; abundance: NA; d_gene: NA; v_gene: TRBV18; CDR3aa: CASSPQRGDSPLHF; CDR3nt: TGTGCCAGCTCACCACAGCGGGGGGATTCACCCCTCCACTTT
j_gene: TRBJ2-7; abundance: once; d_gene: TRBD1; v_gene: TRBV7-2; CDR3aa: CASSPDRASYEQYF; CDR3nt: TGTGCCAGCAGCCCGGACAGGGCCTCCTACGAGCAGTACTTC
j_gene: TRBJ1-6; abundance: once; d_gene: NA; v_gene: TRBV10-3; CDR3aa: CAISDVNNSPLHF; CDR3nt: TGTGCCATCAGTGACGTAAATAATTCACCCCTCCACTTT
j_gene: TRBJ2-3; abundance: NA; d_gene: TRBD1; v_gene: TRBV15; CDR3aa: CATSPGQSLTDTQYF; CDR3nt: TGTGCCACCAGTCCGGGACAGAGCCTCACAGATACGCAGTATTTT
j_gene: TRBJ2-1; abundance: NA; d_gene: TRBD2; v_gene: TRBV11-3; CDR3aa: CASSLWREGLNEQFF; CDR3nt: TGTGCCAGCAGCTTATGGCGGGAGGGCCTTAATGAGCAGTTCTTC
j_gene: TRBJ2-2; abundance: NA; d_gene: NA; v_gene: TRBV19; CDR3aa: CASAGWRDYTGELFF; CDR3nt: TGTGCCAGTGCTGGTTGGCGGGACTACACCGGGGAGCTGTTTTTT
j_gene: TRBJ2-3; abundance: NA; d_gene: NA; v_gene: TRBV10-3; CDR3aa: CAIRDFLSGTDTQYF; CDR3nt: TGTGCCATCAGGGACTTCTTATCTGGCACAGATACGCAGTATTTT
j_gene: TRBJ2-3; abundance: NA; d_gene: TRBD1; v_gene: TRBV2; CDR3aa: CASRDGTGGLDTQYF; CDR3nt: TGTGCCAGCAGAGATGGGACAGGGGGCTTAGATACGCAGTATTTT
j_gene: TRBJ2-7; abundance: NA; d_gene: TRBD1; v_gene: TRBV7-9; CDR3aa: CASSLGQVAYEQYF; CDR3nt: TGTGCCAGCAGCCTGGGACAGGTTGCCTACGAGCAGTACTTC
j_gene: TRBJ2-1; abundance: NA; d_gene: TRBD2; v_gene: TRBV15; CDR3aa: CATSWASGRSSASQFF; CDR3nt: TGTGCCACCAGCTGGGCTAGCGGGAGAAGTTCAGCATCGCAGTTCTTC
j_gene: TRBJ2-2; abundance: NA; d_gene: NA; v_gene: TRBV7-6; CDR3aa: CASSLPTGELFF; CDR3nt: TGTGCCAGCAGCCTACCTACCGGGGAGCTGTTTTTT
j_gene: TRBJ2-7; abundance: once; d_gene: NA; v_gene: TRBV18; CDR3aa: CASSPRAGEWSYEQYF; CDR3nt: TGTGCCAGCTCACCACGGGCCGGGGAGTGGTCCTACGAGCAGTACTTC
j_gene: TRBJ1-2; abundance: NA; d_gene: NA; v_gene: TRBV19; CDR3aa: CASSPFQGNYGYTF; CDR3nt: TGTGCCAGTAGTCCCTTTCAGGGTAACTATGGCTACACCTTC